The 16 T cell receptor beta chains listed next were all sequenced from one sample in a study of shared clonotypes between healthy human individuals. Profiling relied on immunoSEQ multiplex PCR, and the TCRdb table lists in-frame clones only, not all of them. Seen here are nearly 750,000 clones, 72% observed once, and the top ten hold under 2%. The sequenced sample consisted of memory CD4+ T cells sorted from blood. Indicated subset: CD45RA-negative fraction. The origin of the receptors is a woman aged 25 to 39 in good health.

The rearrangement links TRBV19 to TRBJ1-1; a possible D gene is TRBD1 (5 bases). This CDR3 is built from 14 residues. V was shortened by 6 bases and J by 6 bases, with 17 bases between the two germline ends. In germline, CDR1 is LNHDA, CDR2 SQIVND (reference sequence). In DNA form, the CDR3 reads TGTGCCAGTAGGACGAGGGGATTGGATGCTGAAGCTTTCTTT. Translating it yields CASRTRGLDAEAFF.

The CDR3 spells CASSYPQNEKLFF. CDR3 nucleotides: TGTGCCAGCAGTTACCCTCAAAATGAAAAACTGTTTTTT. This chain connects TRBV6-6 to TRBJ1-4; D is undetermined. CDR1 and CDR2 (germline): MNHNY, SVGAGI (reference sequence). V shed 2 bases and J shed 5 bases, with 6 bases lying between them. There are 13 residues in the CDR3.

This chain uses TRBV6-1 with TRBJ1-1; TRBD1 matches 8 bases. This CDR3 is built from 15 residues. The V and J ends lost 6 bases and 5 bases, in that order; junction bases with no gene match: 11. Per the germline V gene, CDR1 is MNHNS and CDR2 is SASEGT. The CDR3 is CASSPGSGGRTEAFF. As DNA, the CDR3 is TGTGCCAGCAGCCCGGGGTCAGGGGGCAGAACTGAAGCTTTCTTT.

V and J are TRBV29-1 and TRBJ2-2; TRBD1 is a possible D gene (7 bases). The germline gives CDR1 SQVTM, CDR2 ANQGSEA. The V end was cut by 5 bases, the J end by 6 bases, with 22 bases between. The CDR3 loop spans 16 amino acids. The CDR3 DNA reads TGCAGCGTTTTGATGGGGGGCTCAGGGGGTCCCGGGGAGCTGTTTTTT. This encodes CSVLMGGSGGPGELFF.

The chain carries TRBV7-9 and TRBJ2-7; no clear D gene. V was clipped by 0 bases and J by 2 bases, with 11 bases between them. The CDR3 is made up of 15 amino acids. Per the germline V gene, CDR1 is SEHNR and CDR2 is FQNEAQ (reference sequence). CDR3 residues: CASSLATVFTYEQYF. CDR3 sequence (DNA): TGTGCCAGCAGCTTAGCAACGGTCTTCACCTACGAGCAGTACTTC. Together with reference TRBV7-9 and TRBJ2-7, the CDR3 gives the full variable domain: DTGVSQNPRHKITKRGQNVTFRCDPISEHNRLYWYRQTLGQGPEFLTYFQNEAQLEKSRLLSDRFSAERPKGSFSTLEIQRTEQGDSAMYLCASSLATVFTYEQYFGPGTRLTVT.

The J gene is TRBJ1-1, the V gene TRBV28; a possible D gene is TRBD1 (6 bases). Trimming cost V 9 bases and J 1 base, with 15 bases left between them. Germline CDR1 and CDR2: MDHEN and SYDVKM. There are 14 residues in the CDR3. This chain's CDR3 is CASHQGSGNTEAFF. The CDR3 DNA reads as TGTGCCAGTCACCAGGGGTCAGGGAACACTGAAGCTTTCTTT.

This CDR3 is CASSTTGGNEKLFF. In DNA form, the CDR3 reads TGTGCCAGCAGCACGACAGGGGGGAATGAAAAACTGTTTTTT. V gene TRBV6-6 combines with J gene TRBJ1-4, with 9 bases matching TRBD1. The CDR3 extends over 14 amino acids. V lost 6 bases to trimming and J lost 5 bases; unmatched junction nucleotides: 4. CDR1 and CDR2 from the germline V gene are MNHNY and SVGAGI (reference sequence).

The chain has TRBV19 and TRBJ1-3; D not certain. From germline, CDR1 is LNHDA and CDR2 SQIVND (reference sequence). V was clipped by 8 bases and J by 0 bases, with 26 bases between them. CDR3 size: 19 residues. In nucleotides, the CDR3 is TGTGCCAGTTGGGGAGTTGGAACGGGAGGCTCCGTCTCTGGAAACACCATATATTTT. Translated, it gives CASWGVGTGGSVSGNTIYF.

This sequence joins TRBV7-2 and TRBJ1-3; D not resolved. The CDR3 has 15 residues. Trimming removed 4 bases from V and 0 bases from J, with 10 bases in between. Germline CDR1 and CDR2: SGHTA and FQGNSA. The CDR3 region is CASSSLKGSGNTIYF. The CDR3 DNA sequence: TGTGCCAGCAGCTCCCTCAAGGGCTCTGGAAACACCATATATTTT.

The chain is built from TRBV6-1 and TRBJ2-1; D gene unclear. From germline, CDR1 is MNHNS and CDR2 SASEGT. There are 13 residues in the CDR3. Trimming cost V 4 bases and J 3 bases, with 7 bases left between them. The CDR3 nucleotides are TGTGCCAGCAGTGTGTCATTCTACAATGAGCAGTTCTTC. This sequence encodes CASSVSFYNEQFF.

About this clone: Additional DNA sequences in this sample encode the identical CDR3. The rearrangement links TRBV28 to TRBJ2-7; D uncertain. The CDR3 has 12 amino acids. V was trimmed by 3 bases and J by 2 bases, leaving 5 bases between them. CDR1 is MDHEN and CDR2 is SYDVKM in the germline V gene. The DNA for the CDR3 is TGTGCCAGCAGTTTCGGAGCCTACGAGCAGTACTTC. Protein: CASSFGAYEQYF. Full variable domain (missing parts from reference TRBV28 and TRBJ2-7): DVKVTQSSRYLVKRTGEKVFLECVQDMDHENMFWYRQDPGLGLRLIYFSYDVKMKEKGDIPEGYSVSREKKERFSLILESASTNQTSMYLCASSFGAYEQYFGPGTRLTVT.

The sample holds a few counts of this clone. The chain is built from TRBV2 and TRBJ2-5; 11 nucleotides align to TRBD2. Germline V gene lookup returns CDR1 SNHLY and CDR2 FYNNEI. The CDR3 extends over 15 amino acids. J lost 1 base, V lost 11 bases, and 9 bases had no gene match. The CDR3 loop reads CAGTTSGMVQETQYF. CDR3 nucleotides: TGTGCCGGGACGACTAGCGGGATGGTCCAAGAGACCCAGTACTTC.

The rearrangement joins TRBV27 to TRBJ1-1, with 10 bases identical to TRBD1. This CDR3 is 14 amino acids long. Germline lookup yields CDR1 MNHEY and CDR2 SMNVEV (reference sequence). V lost 10 bases to trimming and J lost 4 bases; unmatched junction nucleotides: 9. This CDR3 is CATQDRGGVTEAFF. CDR3 in DNA: TGTGCCACGCAGGACAGGGGGGGGGTCACTGAAGCTTTCTTT.

The chain joins TRBV28 to TRBJ2-7, with D possibly matching TRBD2 (6 bases). Germline V lookup: CDR1 MDHEN, CDR2 SYDVKM. The CDR3 is 15 residues long. Trimming took off 2 bases at V and 2 bases at J, with 13 bases between the two ends. The CDR3 bases are TGTGCCAGCAGTTTAAGGACTATTAGAACCTACGAGCAGTACTTC. Its protein is CASSLRTIRTYEQYF.

V usage is TRBV7-8 and J usage is TRBJ1-1; 7 nucleotides match TRBD1. The CDR3 contains 15 residues. CDR1 SGHVS and CDR2 FQNEAQ come from the germline V gene. The trim removed 4 bases at V and 1 base at J, leaving 6 bases unmatched. CDR3 sequence: CASSSQTGWNTEAFF. Here the CDR3 DNA reads TGTGCCAGCAGCTCTCAGACAGGGTGGAACACTGAAGCTTTCTTT.

As regards this clone: The sample contains more than one DNA sequence encoding this CDR3. The genes are TRBV5-4 and TRBJ2-5, with D possibly called TRBD1 or TRBD2 (5 bases each). Trimming took off 4 bases at V and 3 bases at J, with 7 bases between the two ends. Germline CDR1 SGHNT, CDR2 YYREEE (reference sequence). CDR3 length equals 12 residues. In nucleotides, the CDR3 is TGTGCCAGCAGCCGGGACGAAGAGACCCAGTACTTC. Translating it yields CASSRDEETQYF. Full variable domain (rest looked up from reference TRBV5-4 and TRBJ2-5): ETGVTQSPTHLIKTRGQQVTLRCSSQSGHNTVSWYQQALGQGPQFIFQYYREEENGRGNFPPRFSGLQFPNYSSELNVNALELDDSALYLCASSRDEETQYFGPGTRLLVL.